A selection of T cell receptor beta chains follows, all from one sample in a study of cytomegalovirus exposure and HLA in healthy donors. TCRdb's copy holds only in-frame clones and misses some; the assay was immunoSEQ multiplex PCR. Seen here are about 120,000 clones, about 80% observed once, and the top ten hold roughly 4.3%. Sequencing was carried out using PBMCs. The receptors stem from a man in his thirties or forties in good health and CMV-seropositive. The CDR3 runs from the conserved cysteine through the conserved F or W. The order of the fields is D gene, J gene, V gene, clone size, CDR3 DNA, CDR3 protein. A D gene is named only where the DNA matches it firmly. Clone size is shown for a subset of rows, as once, few, many or a class of expanded clone.

TRBD1 TRBJ1-1 TRBV6-5 once TGTGCCAGCAGTTACCCCCCGGACAGGGGGCATAGTGAAGCTTTCTTT CASSYPPDRGHSEAFF
- TRBJ2-5 TRBV9 - TGTGCCAGCAGCGTAGCTGGAGAGTCCGGTCGAACCCAGTACTTC CASSVAGESGRTQYF
TRBD2 TRBJ2-7 TRBV6-5 - TGTGCCAGCAGTTCTTTGTCGGGAGGGCCGGGCGAGCAGTACTTC CASSSLSGGPGEQYF
- TRBJ1-3 TRBV15 - TGTGCCACCAGCAGAGGACGGGGCTCTGGAAACACCATATATTTT CATSRGRGSGNTIYF
TRBD2 TRBJ2-2 TRBV7-3 - TGTGCCAGCAGCTCTAGGGTGCTAGCGGGATGGAACACCGGGGAGCTGTTTTTT CASSSRVLAGWNTGELFF
- TRBJ1-2 TRBV9 - TGTGCCAGTAACCCCTATGGACAGCAGGACTATGGCTACACCTTC CASNPYGQQDYGYTF
TRBD2 TRBJ2-7 TRBV11-3 few TGTGCCAGCAGCTTGGGTAGCCAGCGGGGGGTCTACGAGCAGTACTTC CASSLGSQRGVYEQYF
- TRBJ2-5 TRBV5-1 - TGCGCCAGCAGCTTGGAAGAGGGGACCCAGTACTTC CASSLEEGTQYF
- TRBJ1-1 TRBV28 - TGTGCCAGCAGTCCCTCGGGGGGCGGGTACACTGAAGCTTTCTTT CASSPSGGGYTEAFF
TRBD1 TRBJ2-7 TRBV5-1 - TGCGCCAGCAGCTTGGTAGGGACAGACTACGAGCAGTACTTC CASSLVGTDYEQYF
TRBD1 TRBJ2-7 TRBV5-6 - TGTGCCAGCAGCTTTGCCGGGACAGGGATTTCCTACGAGCAGTACTTC CASSFAGTGISYEQYF
TRBD1 TRBJ1-2 TRBV28 - TGTGCCAGCAGTACCGGGACAGCCTATGGCTACACCTTC CASSTGTAYGYTF
- TRBJ1-2 TRBV5-5 once TGTGCCAGCAGCCCTATCCGGACAGCAATTTATGGCTACACCTTC CASSPIRTAIYGYTF
TRBD1 TRBJ2-1 TRBV6-1 - TGTGCCAGCAGCAGAACGGGACAGGGGGCTCATGAGCAGTTCTTC CASSRTGQGAHEQFF
TRBD1 TRBJ1-5 TRBV19 - TGTGCCAGTAGTATAGGCTGGGACAGGGAGAATCAGCCCCAGCATTTT CASSIGWDRENQPQHF
- TRBJ2-2 TRBV13 few TGTGCCAGCAGTCGGCCCGGGACACCGAACACCGGGGAGCTGTTTTTT CASSRPGTPNTGELFF
TRBD1 TRBJ2-7 TRBV7-2 - TGTGCCAGCAGCCCCAGGACAGGGAACGAGCAGTACTTC CASSPRTGNEQYF
TRBD2 TRBJ2-5 TRBV9 few TGTGCCAGCACCCCCTTGGGTAGCGGGAGCGAGACCCAGTACTTC CASTPLGSGSETQYF
TRBD1 TRBJ2-7 TRBV5-1 - TGCGCCAGCAGCCCGGCACAGGGGGCTTCGTTGTACGAGCAGTACTTC CASSPAQGASLYEQYF
- TRBJ2-3 TRBV4-3 - TGCGCCAGCAGCCAAGGTGCCGGGTGGGATACGCAGTATTTT CASSQGAGWDTQYF
- TRBJ1-1 TRBV29-1 - TGCAGCGTTGTAGGGGCAGGGGCATTGGGCACTGAAGCTTTCTTT CSVVGAGALGTEAFF
TRBD1 TRBJ1-4 TRBV27 - TGTGCCAGCAGTTCCCCGGACAGGGGGGTTGAAAAACTGTTTTTT CASSSPDRGVEKLFF
- TRBJ1-3 TRBV28 - TGTGCCAGCAGCCGGGACTTTTCTGGAAACACCATATATTTT CASSRDFSGNTIYF
- TRBJ2-1 TRBV27 - TGTGCCAGCAGTCCCCGGAGTGAGGGCCACAATGAGCAGTTCTTC CASSPRSEGHNEQFF
- TRBJ2-7 TRBV10-3 - TGTGCCATCAGTGGGAGCGTCGAGCAGTACTTC CAISGSVEQYF
TRBD2 TRBJ2-2 TRBV13 - TGTGCCAGCAGCCTAAGGACTAGCGGGGGGGAAACCGGGGAGCTGTTTTTT CASSLRTSGGETGELFF
- TRBJ1-3 TRBV30 - TGTGCCTGGAGACACCCCTCTGGAAACACCATATATTTT CAWRHPSGNTIYF
- TRBJ1-2 TRBV14 - TGTGCCAGCAGCCAAGGAACAGCCCTCAACTATGGCTACACCTTC CASSQGTALNYGYTF
- TRBJ1-3 TRBV5-1 - TGCGCCAGCAGCTTGGACGGGATCTCTGGAAACACCATATATTTT CASSLDGISGNTIYF
TRBD1 TRBJ2-7 TRBV9 - TGTGCCAGCAGCGTAGCCCAGGGACAGGGGAGCGAGCAGTACTTC CASSVAQGQGSEQYF
TRBD2 TRBJ2-6 TRBV5-3 few TGTGCCAGAAGTGAACCGTTTAGCGGGGGCTCTGGGGCCAACGTCCTGACTTTC CARSEPFSGGSGANVLTF
TRBD2 TRBJ2-7 TRBV7-6 - TGTGCCAGCAGCCAGGCGGTAGCGGGGAGCTCCTACGAGCAGTACTTC CASSQAVAGSSYEQYF
TRBD1 TRBJ2-1 TRBV2 - TGTGCCAGCAGTTTGACAGGGGGTGAGCAGTTCTTC CASSLTGGEQFF
- TRBJ1-2 TRBV7-9 few TGTGCCAGCAGCCGCCAGAGACAAGAAGGCTATGGCTACACCTTC CASSRQRQEGYGYTF
- TRBJ2-7 TRBV29-1 - TGCAGCGCCTCAGGGGTGATCCTCCAGGAGCAGTACTTC CSASGVILQEQYF
- TRBJ2-7 TRBV4-3 - TGCGCCAGCAGCCAAGAGGAGGGGCTTACCTACGAGCAGTACTTC CASSQEEGLTYEQYF
- TRBJ1-2 TRBV4-3 once TGCGCCAGCAGCCAAGATATGTCTAACTATGGCTACACCTTC CASSQDMSNYGYTF
- TRBJ1-5 TRBV2 once TGTGCCAGCGGGGACACGGATCAGCCCCAGCATTTT CASGDTDQPQHF
TRBD1 TRBJ2-5 TRBV4-2 - TGTGCCAGCAGCTCTTCGGACAGGAATAAAGAGACCCAGTACTTC CASSSSDRNKETQYF
TRBD1 TRBJ2-7 TRBV4-1 few TGCGCCAGCAGCCAAGTGCCAGGGGGCTCGCAGTACTTC CASSQVPGGSQYF
- TRBJ2-4 TRBV5-8 - TGTGCCAGCGCGACTATAGCCAAAAACAGTCAGTACTTC CASATIAKNSQYF
TRBD1 TRBJ1-6 TRBV19 - TGTGCCAGTAGTACCCCCACCGCCGGGACAGAGAGACCCCTCCACTTT CASSTPTAGTERPLHF
TRBD1 TRBJ1-1 TRBV6-5 - TGTGCCAGCAGGGGCAGGGACAGCCTTGAAGCTTTCTTT CASRGRDSLEAFF
- TRBJ2-1 TRBV30 - TGTGCCTGGAGTGCCCATTTTAATGAGCAGTTCTTC CAWSAHFNEQFF
TRBD1 TRBJ1-1 TRBV30 - TGTGCCTGGAGTCCCAACAGGGGGCTGAAATGGAGCACTGAAGCTTTCTTT CAWSPNRGLKWSTEAFF
- TRBJ2-1 TRBV4-3 - TGCGCCAGCAGCCAAGACAGACATAATGAGCAGTTCTTC CASSQDRHNEQFF
- TRBJ2-1 TRBV7-3 - TGTGCCAGCAGCTCAAGTCATTTTCGGAGTTCGGAGCAGTTCTTC CASSSSHFRSSEQFF
TRBD2 TRBJ2-3 TRBV28 - TGTGCCAGCAGTTTTGGACTAGCGGGCGGGACAGATACGCAGTATTTT CASSFGLAGGTDTQYF
- TRBJ2-1 TRBV28 few TGTGGAACTTTAGCGGAACCCGAGCAGTTCTTC CGTLAEPEQFF
TRBD2 TRBJ2-7 TRBV15 - TGTGCCACCAGCAGAGATCTCGGAGACTCTAGCGGGAACTACGAGCAGTACTTC CATSRDLGDSSGNYEQYF
TRBD1 TRBJ2-7 TRBV6-5 - TGTGCCAGCAGTTACACCGGGACAGCCATGTTCGAGCAGTACTTC CASSYTGTAMFEQYF
- TRBJ2-7 TRBV19 - TGTGCCAGTAGTATTGAGACGACCCCTGGGGGCCGAGCCTACGAGCAGTACTTC CASSIETTPGGRAYEQYF
- TRBJ2-5 TRBV4-1 - TGCGCCAGCAGCCAAGGTCCTTTCCAGGTTCAAGAGACCCAGTACTTC CASSQGPFQVQETQYF
- TRBJ2-3 TRBV11-2 - TGTGCCAGCAGGAACGGAGATACGCAGTATTTT CASRNGDTQYF
TRBD1 TRBJ1-2 TRBV25-1 - TGTGCCAGCAGTCACCGGGACAGGGGACTCTACACCTTC CASSHRDRGLYTF
- TRBJ1-2 TRBV28 - TGTGCCAGCAGCTACGACAGTTTCTATGGCTACACCTTC CASSYDSFYGYTF
TRBD2 TRBJ2-7 TRBV5-1 few TGCGCCAGCAGCTTCGGAGCGGGAGACTCCTACGAGCAGTACTTC CASSFGAGDSYEQYF
TRBD2 TRBJ2-3 TRBV5-1 once TGCGCCAGCAGCTTGGGGACTAGCGGGAGTCTCCAAGGGACAGATACGCAGTATTTT CASSLGTSGSLQGTDTQYF
- TRBJ2-5 TRBV7-9 - TGTTCCAGCAGCTTTGACACAGAGACCCAGTACTTC CSSSFDTETQYF
TRBD2 TRBJ2-3 TRBV5-1 - TGCGCCAGCAGCGCCCGATCTGCGGGAGCTAGCACAGATACGCAGTATTTT CASSARSAGASTDTQYF